The next 17 T cell receptor beta chains were all read from a single sample in a study of cytomegalovirus exposure and HLA in healthy donors. Primers for the PCR totalled 60 Vbeta and 13 Jbeta. Generated by immunoSEQ multiplex PCR, the TCRdb table keeps only in-frame clones and is missing some. Among roughly 54,000 clones listed, roughly 79% were seen once. The sample comprised PBMCs. The receptors were gathered from a man aged 50-60 years in good health and CMV-seronegative.

The chain combines TRBV5-1 with TRBJ1-1, with TRBD1 identical over 9 bases. Germline V gene data show CDR1 as SGHRS and CDR2 as YFSETQ. The V and J ends lost 2 bases and 5 bases, in that order; junction bases with no gene match: 10. This CDR3 has 16 residues. CDR3 sequence reads: CASSLTPGQGGTEAFF. CDR3 nucleotides: TGCGCCAGCAGCTTAACCCCGGGACAGGGCGGGACTGAAGCTTTCTTT.

This chain uses TRBV6-5 with TRBJ2-2, with 8 nucleotides matching TRBD1. This CDR3 contains 16 residues. Germline lookup yields CDR1 MNHEY and CDR2 SVGAGI. The V gene end was trimmed by 2 bases and the J gene end by 4 bases; junction bases not matched to a gene: 6. This CDR3 is CASSYRTGIGTGELFF. The CDR3 nucleotides read TGTGCCAGCAGTTACAGGACAGGGATTGGCACCGGGGAGCTGTTTTTT.

The chain employs TRBV18 and TRBJ2-1; 9 nucleotides line up with TRBD1. This CDR3 spans 15 amino acids. Germline assignment: CDR1 KGHSH and CDR2 LQKENI. The V segment lost 0 bases and the J segment 4 bases; nucleotides outside the gene matches: 1. CDR3 region: CASSPPGQGYNEQFF. CDR3 bases: TGTGCCAGCTCACCACCGGGACAGGGTTACAATGAGCAGTTCTTC.

This CDR3 reads CASSLDASGAGTDTQYF. CDR3 nucleotide sequence: TGTGCCAGCAGCTTAGATGCTAGCGGGGCGGGCACAGATACGCAGTATTTT. The chain carries TRBV7-2 and TRBJ2-3; 9 positions agree with TRBD2. The CDR3 contains 17 residues. Per the germline V gene, CDR1 is SGHTA and CDR2 is FQGNSA. J was trimmed by 1 base and V by 1 base; bases with no gene match: 6.

This clone was seen only once. The V and J genes are TRBV9 and TRBJ2-1; 7 bases match TRBD2. Germline V gene sequence: CDR1 SGDLS, CDR2 YYNGEE. This CDR3 is built from 16 residues. J gave up 8 bases and V 1 base, and 12 bases lay outside the gene matches. CDR3 loop: CASSVYGREGIDEQFF. CDR3 nucleotide sequence: TGTGCCAGCAGCGTATATGGCAGGGAGGGAATAGATGAGCAGTTCTTC.

This clone has just one count. The rearrangement uses TRBV29-1 and TRBJ1-6; perhaps TRBD1 as D (5 bases). The CDR3 consists of 13 residues. Trimming left V 6 bases short and J 7 bases short, with 13 bases between. Germline lookup yields CDR1 SQVTM and CDR2 ANQGSEA. In DNA, the CDR3 is TGCAGCGTAAAGCAACAGGCCAATTCACCCCTCCACTTT. Amino acid sequence: CSVKQQANSPLHF.

The chain has TRBV11-2 and TRBJ2-7, with a weak D call TRBD2 (7 bases). This CDR3 contains 18 residues. Germline V gives CDR1 SGHAT, CDR2 FQNNGV. V was cut by 4 bases and J by 7 bases, with 29 bases left in between. As DNA, the CDR3 is TGTGCCAGCAGCTCCCTCCCCTGGCGGGGCGGGGGCTACGGTGAGCAGTACTTC. Translated: CASSSLPWRGGGYGEQYF.

The CDR3 DNA follows: TGTGCCAGTAGTATGGGCATAAGCACTGAAGCTTTCTTT. Its translation: CASSMGISTEAFF. The rearrangement uses TRBV19 and TRBJ1-1; no definite D call. In germline, CDR1 is LNHDA, CDR2 SQIVND (reference sequence). Trimming left V 3 bases short and J 4 bases short, with 9 bases between. This CDR3 has 13 residues.

This clone occurred a few times. The V gene is TRBV6-1, the J gene TRBJ2-7, with 7 nucleotides matching TRBD1. CDR3 length: 15 amino acids. V was pared by 2 bases and J by 0 bases, with 4 bases of the junction left unmatched. The germline V gene encodes CDR1 MNHNS and CDR2 SASEGT. CDR3 bases: TGTGCCAGCAGTGAACAAGGGGACAGCTCCTACGAGCAGTACTTC. Translated, it gives CASSEQGDSSYEQYF.

The chain employs TRBV5-4 and TRBJ2-7, with a tentative D call TRBD1 (6 bases). Germline V gives CDR1 SGHNT, CDR2 YYREEE (reference sequence). The length of the CDR3 is 15 residues. V was trimmed by 4 bases and J by 3 bases, leaving 17 bases between them. CDR3 sequence reads: CASSARHTGFYEQYF. DNA of the CDR3: TGTGCCAGCAGCGCTAGACACACAGGGTTCTACGAGCAGTACTTC.

The J gene is TRBJ2-7, the V gene TRBV11-2; weak D call: TRBD1 (8 bases). The CDR3 loop spans 15 amino acids. Germline V lookup: CDR1 SGHAT, CDR2 FQNNGV. V was pared by 5 bases and J by 2 bases, with 16 bases between. CDR3: CASSTGGAGPYEQYF. In nucleotides, the CDR3 is TGTGCCAGCAGCACAGGGGGGGCAGGGCCCTACGAGCAGTACTTC. The full variable domain, rest sourced from reference TRBV11-2 and TRBJ2-7, is EAGVAQSPRYKIIEKRQSVAFWCNPISGHATLYWYQQILGQGPKLLIQFQNNGVVDDSQLPKDRFSAERLKGVDSTLKIQPAKLEDSAVYLCASSTGGAGPYEQYFGPGTRLTVT.

This clone was counted a few times. The V call is TRBV7-2, the J call TRBJ2-7; D may be TRBD1 (6 bases). In germline, CDR1 is SGHTA, CDR2 FQGNSA. The ends were cut back, 1 base at V and 7 bases at J, with 20 bases in the middle. This CDR3 is 16 amino acids long. This CDR3 reads CASSLDGQPTTREQYF. The CDR3 nucleotides read TGTGCCAGCAGCTTAGACGGACAGCCCACTACCCGGGAGCAGTACTTC.

The V gene is TRBV10-2, the J gene TRBJ1-5; no clear D. Germline V gene data show CDR1 as WSHSY and CDR2 as SAAADI. The V and J ends lost 1 base and 2 bases respectively, with 12 bases between them. The CDR3 is made up of 16 amino acids. The CDR3 sequence is CASSELWVGGNQPQHF. The CDR3 nucleotides are TGCGCCAGCAGTGAGTTATGGGTCGGGGGCAATCAGCCCCAGCATTTT.

This clone is a singleton in its sample. The rearrangement uses TRBV29-1 and TRBJ1-3; D not resolved. There are 13 residues in the CDR3. Germline CDR1 is SQVTM and CDR2 is ANQGSEA. Trimming cost V 5 bases and J 0 bases, with 8 bases left between them. The CDR3 reads CSVTKSSGNTIYF. The CDR3 DNA sequence: TGCAGCGTTACCAAGAGCTCTGGAAACACCATATATTTT.

The rearrangement joins TRBV7-9 to TRBJ2-7; no reliable D call. CDR1 SEHNR and CDR2 FQNEAQ come from the germline V gene (reference sequence). The CDR3 spans 12 residues. V lost 0 bases and J lost 4, with 4 bases in between. The CDR3 reads CASSLAIYEQYF. The CDR3 DNA follows: TGTGCCAGCAGCTTAGCTATATACGAGCAGTACTTC. The entire variable domain, with the rest obtained from reference TRBV7-9 and TRBJ2-7, is as follows: DTGVSQNPRHKITKRGQNVTFRCDPISEHNRLYWYRQTLGQGPEFLTYFQNEAQLEKSRLLSDRFSAERPKGSFSTLEIQRTEQGDSAMYLCASSLAIYEQYFGPGTRLTVT.

The rearrangement uses TRBV18 and TRBJ1-2, with 10 positions matching TRBD1. Looked up from germline, CDR1 is KGHSH and CDR2 is LQKENI. V lost 0 bases, J lost 6 bases, and 7 bases stayed unmatched. This CDR3 is 16 amino acids long. The chain's CDR3 is CASSPPNRQGADGYTF. Here the CDR3 DNA reads TGTGCCAGCTCACCACCGAATAGACAGGGGGCCGATGGCTACACCTTC.

The table lists this clone with a count of one. This chain connects TRBV2 to TRBJ1-1; 7 positions match TRBD1. Germline assignment: CDR1 SNHLY and CDR2 FYNNEI. J was trimmed by 0 bases and V by 5 bases; bases with no gene match: 6. The length of the CDR3 is 15 residues. The CDR3: CASSPNRGMNTEAFF. For the CDR3, the DNA is TGTGCCAGCAGTCCAAACAGGGGAATGAACACTGAAGCTTTCTTT.